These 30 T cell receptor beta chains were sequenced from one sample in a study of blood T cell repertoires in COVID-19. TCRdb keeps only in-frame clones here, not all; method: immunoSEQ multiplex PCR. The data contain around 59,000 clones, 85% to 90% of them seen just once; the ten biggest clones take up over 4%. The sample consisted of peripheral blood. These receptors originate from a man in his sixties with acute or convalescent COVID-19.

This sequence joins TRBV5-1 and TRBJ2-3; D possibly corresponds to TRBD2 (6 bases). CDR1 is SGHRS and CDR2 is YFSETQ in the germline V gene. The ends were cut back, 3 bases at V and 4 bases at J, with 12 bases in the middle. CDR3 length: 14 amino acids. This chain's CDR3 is CASSSRETPDTQYF. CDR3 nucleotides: TGCGCCAGCAGCTCACGGGAGACACCAGATACGCAGTATTTT.

The CDR3 coding sequence is TGTGCCAGCAGTTCTGTGAACACTGAAGCTTTCTTT. This codes for CASSSVNTEAFF. V gene TRBV28 combines with J gene TRBJ1-1, with no clear D. This CDR3 comprises 12 residues. Germline CDR1 is MDHEN and CDR2 is SYDVKM. Trimming pared 4 bases from V and 0 bases from J, leaving 3 bases between.

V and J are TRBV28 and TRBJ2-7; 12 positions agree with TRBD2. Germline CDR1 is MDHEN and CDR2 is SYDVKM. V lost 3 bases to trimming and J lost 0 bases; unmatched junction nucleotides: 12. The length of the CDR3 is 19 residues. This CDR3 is CASSFKKGLAGFYSYEQYF. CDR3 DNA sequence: TGTGCCAGCAGTTTCAAGAAGGGACTAGCGGGCTTTTACTCCTACGAGCAGTACTTC. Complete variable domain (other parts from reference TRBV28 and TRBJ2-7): DVKVTQSSRYLVKRTGEKVFLECVQDMDHENMFWYRQDPGLGLRLIYFSYDVKMKEKGDIPEGYSVSREKKERFSLILESASTNQTSMYLCASSFKKGLAGFYSYEQYFGPGTRLTVT.

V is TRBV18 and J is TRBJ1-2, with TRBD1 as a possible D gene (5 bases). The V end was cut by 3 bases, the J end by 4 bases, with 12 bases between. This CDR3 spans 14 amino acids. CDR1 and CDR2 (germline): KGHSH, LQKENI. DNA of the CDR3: TGTGCCAGCTCACCCTCTGGGGGGGGCTATGGCTACACCTTC. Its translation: CASSPSGGGYGYTF.

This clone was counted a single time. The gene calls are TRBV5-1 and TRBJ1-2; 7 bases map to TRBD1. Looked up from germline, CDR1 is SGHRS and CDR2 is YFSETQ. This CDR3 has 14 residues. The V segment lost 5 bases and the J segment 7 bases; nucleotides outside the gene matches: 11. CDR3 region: CASSVTGEGGGYTF. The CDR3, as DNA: TGCGCCAGCAGTGTTACAGGGGAAGGCGGTGGCTACACCTTC.

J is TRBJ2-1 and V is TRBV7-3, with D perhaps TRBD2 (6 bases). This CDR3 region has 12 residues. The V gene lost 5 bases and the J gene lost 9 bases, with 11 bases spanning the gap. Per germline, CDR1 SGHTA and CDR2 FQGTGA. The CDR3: CASSRGLGEQFF. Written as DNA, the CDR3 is TGTGCCAGCAGCCGGGGGTTAGGTGAGCAGTTCTTC.

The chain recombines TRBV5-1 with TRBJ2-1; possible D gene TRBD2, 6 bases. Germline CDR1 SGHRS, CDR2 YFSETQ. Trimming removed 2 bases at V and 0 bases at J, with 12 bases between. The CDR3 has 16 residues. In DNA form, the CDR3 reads TGCGCCAGCAGCTTATTCGGCGGGGCCTCCTACAATGAGCAGTTCTTC. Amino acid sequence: CASSLFGGASYNEQFF.

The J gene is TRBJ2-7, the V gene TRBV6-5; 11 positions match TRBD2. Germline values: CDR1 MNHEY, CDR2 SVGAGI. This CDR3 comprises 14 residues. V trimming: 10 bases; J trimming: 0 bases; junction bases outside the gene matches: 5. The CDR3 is CATKGLAASYEQYF. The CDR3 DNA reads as TGTGCCACCAAGGGACTAGCGGCCTCCTACGAGCAGTACTTC.

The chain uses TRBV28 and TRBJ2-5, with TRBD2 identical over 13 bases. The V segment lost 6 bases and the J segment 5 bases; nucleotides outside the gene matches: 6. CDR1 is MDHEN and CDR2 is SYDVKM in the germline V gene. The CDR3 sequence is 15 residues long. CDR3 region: CASSKGLAGIETQYF. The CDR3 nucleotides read TGTGCCAGCAGCAAGGGACTAGCGGGAATTGAGACCCAGTACTTC.

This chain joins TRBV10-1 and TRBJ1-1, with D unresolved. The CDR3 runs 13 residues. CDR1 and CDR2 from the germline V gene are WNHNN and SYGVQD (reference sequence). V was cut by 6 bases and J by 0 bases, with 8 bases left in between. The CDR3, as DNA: TGCGCCAGCAGCGGGAACTTGAACACTGAAGCTTTCTTT. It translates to CASSGNLNTEAFF.

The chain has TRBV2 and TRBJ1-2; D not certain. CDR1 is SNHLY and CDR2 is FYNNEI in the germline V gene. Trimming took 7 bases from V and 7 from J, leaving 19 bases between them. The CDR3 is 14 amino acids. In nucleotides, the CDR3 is TGTGCCAGCATCCCAGAAGGAGGGTCTGGTGGCTACACCTTC. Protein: CASIPEGGSGGYTF.

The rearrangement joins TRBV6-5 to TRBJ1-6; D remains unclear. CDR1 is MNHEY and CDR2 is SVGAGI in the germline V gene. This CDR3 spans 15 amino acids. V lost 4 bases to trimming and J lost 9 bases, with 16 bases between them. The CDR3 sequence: CASSSSGGRRSPLHF. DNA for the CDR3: TGTGCCAGCAGTTCCTCGGGAGGGCGGCGTTCACCCCTCCACTTT.

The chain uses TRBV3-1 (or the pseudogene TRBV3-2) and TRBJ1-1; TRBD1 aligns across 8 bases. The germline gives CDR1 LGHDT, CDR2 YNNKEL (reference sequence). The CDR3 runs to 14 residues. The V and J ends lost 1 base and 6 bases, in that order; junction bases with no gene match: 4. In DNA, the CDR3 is TGTGCCAGCAGCCAAGGCGGGACAGGCGCTGAAGCTTTCTTT. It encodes CASSQGGTGAEAFF.

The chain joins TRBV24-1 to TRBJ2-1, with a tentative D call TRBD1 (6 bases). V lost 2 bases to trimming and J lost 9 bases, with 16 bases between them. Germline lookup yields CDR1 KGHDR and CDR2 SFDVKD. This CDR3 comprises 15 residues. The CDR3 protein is CATSDSGTGNTEQFF. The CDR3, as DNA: TGTGCCACCAGTGATTCGGGCACAGGGAACACTGAGCAGTTCTTC.

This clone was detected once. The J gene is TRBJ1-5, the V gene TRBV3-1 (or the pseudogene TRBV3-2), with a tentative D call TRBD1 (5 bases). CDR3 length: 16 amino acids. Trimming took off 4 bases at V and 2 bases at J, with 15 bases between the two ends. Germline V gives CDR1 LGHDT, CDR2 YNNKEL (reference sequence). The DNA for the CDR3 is TGTGCCAGCAGCCGACTCCGGACATTGGGCAATCAGCCCCAGCATTTT. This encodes CASSRLRTLGNQPQHF.

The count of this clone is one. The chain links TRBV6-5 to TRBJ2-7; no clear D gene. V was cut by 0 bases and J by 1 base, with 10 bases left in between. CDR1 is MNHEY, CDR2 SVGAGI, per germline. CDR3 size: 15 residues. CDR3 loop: CASSYSFPVSYEQYF. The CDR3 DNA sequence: TGTGCCAGCAGTTACTCGTTTCCGGTATCCTACGAGCAGTACTTC.

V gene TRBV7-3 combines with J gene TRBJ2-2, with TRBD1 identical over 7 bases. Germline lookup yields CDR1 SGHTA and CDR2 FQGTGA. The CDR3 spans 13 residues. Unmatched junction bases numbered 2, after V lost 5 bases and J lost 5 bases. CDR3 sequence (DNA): TGTGCCAGCAGCCCACAGGGGACCGGGGAGCTGTTTTTT. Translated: CASSPQGTGELFF.

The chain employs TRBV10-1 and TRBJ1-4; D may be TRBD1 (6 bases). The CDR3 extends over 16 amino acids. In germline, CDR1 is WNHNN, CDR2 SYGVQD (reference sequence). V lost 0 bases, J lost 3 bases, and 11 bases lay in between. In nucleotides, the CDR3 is TGCGCCAGCAGTGAGTCGGCAGGGGTCTCTAATGAAAAACTGTTTTTT. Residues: CASSESAGVSNEKLFF.

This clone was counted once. For the CDR3, the DNA is TGTGCCTGGAGTGTGAGGCTACCCACCGGGGAGCTGTTTTTT. This codes for CAWSVRLPTGELFF. The chain uses TRBV30 and TRBJ2-2; D remains unclear. This CDR3 spans 14 amino acids. Germline CDR1 GTSNPN, CDR2 SVGIG (reference sequence). The V end lost 0 bases, the J end lost 4 bases, and 9 bases lay between the germline ends.

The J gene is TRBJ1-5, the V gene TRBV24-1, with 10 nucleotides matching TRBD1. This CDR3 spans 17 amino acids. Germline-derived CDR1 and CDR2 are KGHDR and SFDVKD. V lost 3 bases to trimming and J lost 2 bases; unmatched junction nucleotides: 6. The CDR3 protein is CATSDLDRGQGNQPQHF. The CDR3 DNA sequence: TGTGCCACCAGTGATCTAGACAGGGGGCAAGGCAATCAGCCCCAGCATTTT.

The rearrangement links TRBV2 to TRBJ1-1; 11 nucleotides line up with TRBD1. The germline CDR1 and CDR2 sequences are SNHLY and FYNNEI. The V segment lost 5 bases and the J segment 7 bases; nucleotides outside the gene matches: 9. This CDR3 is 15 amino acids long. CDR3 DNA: TGTGCCAGCAGTCCCAGGACAGGGGGCTGGAGTGAAGCTTTCTTT. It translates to CASSPRTGGWSEAFF.

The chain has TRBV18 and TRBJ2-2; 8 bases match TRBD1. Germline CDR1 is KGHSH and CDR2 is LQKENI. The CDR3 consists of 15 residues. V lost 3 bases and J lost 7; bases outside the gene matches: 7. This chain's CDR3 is CASSPDRVGVGELFF. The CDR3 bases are TGTGCCAGCTCACCGGACAGGGTTGGCGTCGGGGAGCTGTTTTTT.

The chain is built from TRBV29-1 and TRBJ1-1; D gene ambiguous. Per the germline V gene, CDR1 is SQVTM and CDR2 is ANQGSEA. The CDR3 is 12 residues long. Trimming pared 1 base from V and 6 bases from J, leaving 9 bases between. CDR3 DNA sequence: TGCAGCGTTGAAGGGACCGGGGCTGAAGCTTTCTTT. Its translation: CSVEGTGAEAFF.

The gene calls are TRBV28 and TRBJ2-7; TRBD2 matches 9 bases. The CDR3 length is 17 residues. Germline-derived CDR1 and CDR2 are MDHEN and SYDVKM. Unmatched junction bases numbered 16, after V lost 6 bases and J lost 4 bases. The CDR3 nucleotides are TGTGCCAGCAGGCCACCTCCCGGGACTAGCATTGTATACGAGCAGTACTTC. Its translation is CASRPPPGTSIVYEQYF. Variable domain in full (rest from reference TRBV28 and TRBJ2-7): DVKVTQSSRYLVKRTGEKVFLECVQDMDHENMFWYRQDPGLGLRLIYFSYDVKMKEKGDIPEGYSVSREKKERFSLILESASTNQTSMYLCASRPPPGTSIVYEQYFGPGTRLTVT.

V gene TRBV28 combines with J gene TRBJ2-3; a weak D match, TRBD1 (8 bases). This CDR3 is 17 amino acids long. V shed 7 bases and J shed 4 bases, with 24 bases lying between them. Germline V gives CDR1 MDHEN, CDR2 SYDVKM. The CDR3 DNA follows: TGTGCCAGCACCGTCCAGGGGGCGGGAGTACGTGCAGATACGCAGTATTTT. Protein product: CASTVQGAGVRADTQYF. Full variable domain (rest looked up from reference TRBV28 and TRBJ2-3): DVKVTQSSRYLVKRTGEKVFLECVQDMDHENMFWYRQDPGLGLRLIYFSYDVKMKEKGDIPEGYSVSREKKERFSLILESASTNQTSMYLCASTVQGAGVRADTQYFGPGTRLTVL.

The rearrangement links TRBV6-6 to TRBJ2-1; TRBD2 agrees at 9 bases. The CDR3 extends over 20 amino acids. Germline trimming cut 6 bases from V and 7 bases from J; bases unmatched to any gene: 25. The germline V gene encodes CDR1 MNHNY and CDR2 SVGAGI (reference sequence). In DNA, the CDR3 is TGTGCCAGCAGCCTCAGGGGTGGTAGCGGGAGCGCGATAGACACTAATGAGCAGTTCTTC. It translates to CASSLRGGSGSAIDTNEQFF.

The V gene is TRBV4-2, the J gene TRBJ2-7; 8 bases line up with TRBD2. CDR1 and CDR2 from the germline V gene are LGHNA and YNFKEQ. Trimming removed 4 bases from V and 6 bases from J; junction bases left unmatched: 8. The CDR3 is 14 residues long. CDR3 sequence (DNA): TGTGCCAGCAGCCCCCACCAGCGGGAGACCGAGCAGTACTTC. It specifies CASSPHQRETEQYF.

CDR3 protein: CASSVTGGWTEAFF. CDR3 nucleotide sequence: TGCGCCAGCAGCGTTACAGGGGGATGGACTGAAGCTTTCTTT. The rearrangement uses TRBV5-1 and TRBJ1-1, with 8 bases aligning to TRBD1. Germline V gene lookup returns CDR1 SGHRS and CDR2 YFSETQ. V lost 4 bases and J lost 5; bases outside the gene matches: 7. The CDR3 has 14 amino acids.

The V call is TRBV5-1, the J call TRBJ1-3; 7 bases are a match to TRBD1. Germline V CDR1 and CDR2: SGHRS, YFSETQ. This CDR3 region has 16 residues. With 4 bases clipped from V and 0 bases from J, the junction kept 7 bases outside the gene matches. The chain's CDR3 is CASSTGTVNSGNTIYF. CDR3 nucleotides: TGCGCCAGCAGCACTGGGACAGTCAACTCTGGAAACACCATATATTTT.

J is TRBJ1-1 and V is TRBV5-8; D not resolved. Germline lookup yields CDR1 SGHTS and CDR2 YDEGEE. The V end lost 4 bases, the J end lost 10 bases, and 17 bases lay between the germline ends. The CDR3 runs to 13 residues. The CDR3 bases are TGTGCCAGCAGCCGCGGCGGAGGGTATGCAGCTTTCTTT. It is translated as CASSRGGGYAAFF.